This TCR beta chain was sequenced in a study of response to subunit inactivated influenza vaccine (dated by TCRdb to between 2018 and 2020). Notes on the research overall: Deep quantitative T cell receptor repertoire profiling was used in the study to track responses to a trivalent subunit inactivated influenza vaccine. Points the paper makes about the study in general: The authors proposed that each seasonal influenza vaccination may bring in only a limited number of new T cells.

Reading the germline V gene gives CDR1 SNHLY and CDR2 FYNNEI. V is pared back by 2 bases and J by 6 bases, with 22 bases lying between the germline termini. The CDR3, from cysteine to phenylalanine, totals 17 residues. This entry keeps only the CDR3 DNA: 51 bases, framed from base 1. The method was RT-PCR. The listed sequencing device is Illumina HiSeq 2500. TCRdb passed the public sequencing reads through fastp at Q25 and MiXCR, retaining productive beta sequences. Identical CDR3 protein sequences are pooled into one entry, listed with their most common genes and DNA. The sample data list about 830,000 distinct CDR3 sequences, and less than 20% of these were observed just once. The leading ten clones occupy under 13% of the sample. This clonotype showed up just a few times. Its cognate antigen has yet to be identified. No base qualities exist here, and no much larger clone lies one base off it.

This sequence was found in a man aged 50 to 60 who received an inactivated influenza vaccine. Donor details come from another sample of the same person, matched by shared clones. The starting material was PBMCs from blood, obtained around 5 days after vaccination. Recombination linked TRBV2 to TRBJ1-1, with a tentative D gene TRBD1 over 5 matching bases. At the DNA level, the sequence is TGTGCCAGCAGTGAATTATGGGTTGAGGCAGGGATGGCTGAAGCTTTCTTT. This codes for CASSELWVEAGMAEAFF.